The source of this T cell receptor beta chain is a study of cytotoxic CD8 clonotypes in ibrutinib-treated CLL. At the level of the study: Of a cohort that held around 10 relapsed/refractory and some 14 treatment-naive patients, roughly 18 were IGHV unmutated. Points from the study as a whole: Under therapy, public clonotypes either contracted or stayed stable, and they were uncommon. Baseline clonality was higher than in age-matched healthy donors and moved in step with circulating CD8+ T-cell counts.

Concerning this clone itself: The antigen is undetermined.

Targeted sequencing depth ranged from 1 in 200,000 to 1 in 1 million T cells. The assay was immunoSEQ multiplex PCR, and TCRdb's table has in-frame clones only and misses some. The profile shows fewer than 400,000 clones, 67% of them singletons. Per the germline V gene, CDR1 is SGHDT and CDR2 is YYEEEE. This CDR3 is built from 13 residues. V shed 4 bases and J 12 bases; nucleotides not matched to a gene: 10. The TCR sequence derives from a human donor with chronic lymphocytic leukemia. V is TRBV5-6 and J is TRBJ1-2; TRBD1 aligns across 9 bases. Sequencing used PBMCs, obtained after 36 months of ibrutinib treatment. For the CDR3, the DNA is TGTGCCAGCAGCCCTGGGACAGGGTATCTAGACACCTTC. Translating gives CASSPGTGYLDTF.